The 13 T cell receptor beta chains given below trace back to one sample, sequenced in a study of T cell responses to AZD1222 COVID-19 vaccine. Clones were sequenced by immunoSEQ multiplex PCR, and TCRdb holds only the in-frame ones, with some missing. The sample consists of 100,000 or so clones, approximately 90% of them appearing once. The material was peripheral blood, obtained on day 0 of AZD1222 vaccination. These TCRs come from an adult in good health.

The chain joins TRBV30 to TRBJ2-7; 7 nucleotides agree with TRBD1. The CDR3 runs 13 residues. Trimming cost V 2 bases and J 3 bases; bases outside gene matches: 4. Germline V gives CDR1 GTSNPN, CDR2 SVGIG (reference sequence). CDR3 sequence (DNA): TGTGCCTGGAGTCCAGGACAGGACTACGAGCAGTACTTC. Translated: CAWSPGQDYEQYF.

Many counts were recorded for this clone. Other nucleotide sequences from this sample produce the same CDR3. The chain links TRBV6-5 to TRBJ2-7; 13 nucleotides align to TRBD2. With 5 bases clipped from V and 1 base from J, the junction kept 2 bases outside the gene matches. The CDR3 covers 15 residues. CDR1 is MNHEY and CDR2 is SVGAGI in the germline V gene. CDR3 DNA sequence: TGTGCCAGCAGTAGGACTAGCGGGAGTTCCTACGAGCAGTACTTC. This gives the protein CASSRTSGSSYEQYF.

CDR3 bases: TGTGCCAGTAAATGGGGGACTAGCGGGTCAAGCTCCTACAATGAGCAGTTCTTC. Encoded protein: CASKWGTSGSSSYNEQFF. The V call is TRBV19, the J call TRBJ2-1; 12 bases map to TRBD2. V shed 7 bases, J shed 0 bases, and the junction held 10 bases outside the gene matches. The germline CDR1 and CDR2 sequences are LNHDA and SQIVND (reference sequence). The CDR3 length is 18 residues.

The CDR3 loop reads CASSYSRGGYEQYF. The CDR3 nucleotides are TGTGCCAGCAGTTACTCGAGAGGGGGCTACGAGCAGTACTTC. This chain uses TRBV6-2 or TRBV6-3 with TRBJ2-7; D might be TRBD1 (6 bases). V was pared by 0 bases and J by 3 bases, with 9 bases between. The CDR3 contains 14 residues. Per germline, CDR1 MNHEY and CDR2 SVGEGT.

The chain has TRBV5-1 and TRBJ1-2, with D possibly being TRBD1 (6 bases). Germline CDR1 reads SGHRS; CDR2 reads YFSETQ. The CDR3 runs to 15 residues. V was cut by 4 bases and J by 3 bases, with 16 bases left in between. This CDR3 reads CASSATGREDYGYTF. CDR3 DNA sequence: TGCGCCAGCAGCGCAACAGGGAGGGAGGACTATGGCTACACCTTC.

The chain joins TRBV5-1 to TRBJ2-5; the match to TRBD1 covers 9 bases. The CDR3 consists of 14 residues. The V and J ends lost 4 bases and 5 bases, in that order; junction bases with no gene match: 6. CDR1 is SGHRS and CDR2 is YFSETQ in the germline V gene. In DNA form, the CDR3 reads TGCGCCAGCAGCCAGACAGGGGGGACGGAGACCCAGTACTTC. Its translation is CASSQTGGTETQYF.

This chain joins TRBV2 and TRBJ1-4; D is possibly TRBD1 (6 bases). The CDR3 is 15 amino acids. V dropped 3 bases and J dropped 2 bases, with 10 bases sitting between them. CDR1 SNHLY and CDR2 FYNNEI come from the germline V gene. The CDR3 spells CASSELGGTNEKLFF. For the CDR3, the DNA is TGTGCCAGCAGTGAGTTAGGGGGTACTAATGAAAAACTGTTTTTT.

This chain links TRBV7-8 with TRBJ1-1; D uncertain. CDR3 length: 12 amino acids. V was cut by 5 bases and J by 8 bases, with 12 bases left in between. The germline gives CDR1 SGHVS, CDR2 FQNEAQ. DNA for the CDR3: TGTGCCAGCAGCGTAAGGGAACGAGAAGCTTTCTTT. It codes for CASSVREREAFF.

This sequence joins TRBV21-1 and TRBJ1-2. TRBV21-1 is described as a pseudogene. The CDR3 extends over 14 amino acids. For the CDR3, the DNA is TGTGCCAGCACCAACAGGGAGACTAACTATGGCTACACCTTC. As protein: CASTNRETNYGYTF.

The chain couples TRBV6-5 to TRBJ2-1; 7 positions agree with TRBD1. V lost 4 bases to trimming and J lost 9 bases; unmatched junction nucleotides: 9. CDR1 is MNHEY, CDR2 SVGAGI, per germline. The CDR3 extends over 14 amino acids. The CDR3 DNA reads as TGTGCCAGCAGTTTCCGGGACAGATTCGGTGAGCAGTTCTTC. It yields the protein CASSFRDRFGEQFF.

CDR3: CASSYILAGSETQYF. CDR3 coding DNA: TGTGCCAGCAGTTACATACTAGCGGGGAGTGAGACCCAGTACTTC. This chain connects TRBV6-2 or TRBV6-3 to TRBJ2-5; 10 bases are a match to TRBD2. The CDR3 totals 15 residues. J was trimmed by 5 bases and V by 2 bases; bases with no gene match: 5. Germline V CDR1 and CDR2: MNHEY, SVGEGT.

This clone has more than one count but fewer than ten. CDR3 sequence: CATSRQGAYNEQFF. Written as DNA, the CDR3 is TGTGCCACCAGCAGACAGGGGGCCTACAATGAGCAGTTCTTC. J is TRBJ2-1 and V is TRBV15; 7 bases align to TRBD1. The CDR3 sequence is 14 residues long. V was clipped by 2 bases and J by 2 bases; unmatched bases: 0. Germline V gene lookup returns CDR1 LNHNV and CDR2 YYDKDF (reference sequence).

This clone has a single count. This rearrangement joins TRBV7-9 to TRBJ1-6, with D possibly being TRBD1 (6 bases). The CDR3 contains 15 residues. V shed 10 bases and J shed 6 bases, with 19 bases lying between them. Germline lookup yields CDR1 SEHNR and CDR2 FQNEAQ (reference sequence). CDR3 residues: CAIPRGGLSNSPLHF. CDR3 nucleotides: TGTGCCATCCCGCGGGGGGGCTTGAGTAATTCACCCCTCCACTTT.